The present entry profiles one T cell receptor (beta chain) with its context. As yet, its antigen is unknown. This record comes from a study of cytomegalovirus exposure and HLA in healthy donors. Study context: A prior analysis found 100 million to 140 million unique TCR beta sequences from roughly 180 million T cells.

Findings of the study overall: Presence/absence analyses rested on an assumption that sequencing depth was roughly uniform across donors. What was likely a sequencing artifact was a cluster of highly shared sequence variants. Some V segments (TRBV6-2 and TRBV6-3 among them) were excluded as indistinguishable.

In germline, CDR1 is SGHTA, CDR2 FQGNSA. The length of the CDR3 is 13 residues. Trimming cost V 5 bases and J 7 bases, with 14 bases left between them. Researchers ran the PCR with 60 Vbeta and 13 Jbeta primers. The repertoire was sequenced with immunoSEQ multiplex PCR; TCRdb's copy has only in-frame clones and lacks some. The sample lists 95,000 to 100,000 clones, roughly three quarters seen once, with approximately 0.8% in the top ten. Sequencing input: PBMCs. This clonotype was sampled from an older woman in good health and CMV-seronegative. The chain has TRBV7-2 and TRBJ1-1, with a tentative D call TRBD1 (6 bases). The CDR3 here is CASSETGNGEAFF. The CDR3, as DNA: TGTGCCAGCAGCGAAACAGGGAACGGTGAAGCTTTCTTT.